Listed below are T cell receptor beta chains from one sample, sequenced in a study of cytomegalovirus exposure and HLA in healthy donors. Here immunoSEQ multiplex PCR was the method, and the copy in TCRdb shows in-frame clones only, minus some. Of about 130,000 clones in the sample, 65% to 85% were seen once. The sequencing sample was made of PBMCs. These receptor sequences come from a woman between 18 and 29 years old in good health and CMV-seronegative. Each CDR3 is given without its conserved first and last residue. Fields, in order: clone size, V gene, D gene, CDR3 protein. The D gene is left open where the match is weak. Clone size is given for some rows only: seen once, a few or many times, or a class if the clone is expanded.

.,TRBV5-6,.,ASSLALAEVSYEQY
.,TRBV5-4,TRBD1,ASSRDRGGYNEQF
.,TRBV10-3,TRBD2,AISEASGSHNEQF
.,TRBV27,.,ASSLSGTGYEQY
.,TRBV19,TRBD1,ASRRTGDAEAF
.,TRBV7-9,.,ASSLSRLGNEKLF
few,TRBV29-1,.,SVVGAAYEQY
.,TRBV19,.,ASSMDRMNTEAF
.,TRBV5-4,.,ASSSDSYNEQF
few,TRBV19,TRBD1,ASSTGQGNNGYT
.,TRBV25-1,.,ASRGSYEQY
many,TRBV7-2,.,ASSWAPGGGAEAF
.,TRBV5-1,TRBD2,ASSPGLAYNEQF
.,TRBV4-1,TRBD2,DSSQEGPAGGYNEQF
few,TRBV5-6,.,ASSLADRSYEQY
.,TRBV12-5,.,ASGLGSRNTIY
once,TRBV10-3,.,AISESTQGELF
once,TRBV27,.,ASSLFGGTGEAF
few,TRBV5-6,.,ASTGGSKISGANVLT
.,TRBV4-1,TRBD2,ASSLRHRTSLERETQY
.,TRBV25-1,.,ASSDGVWVGNTIY
.,TRBV2,.,ASSESRGSGGYT
.,TRBV10-2,.,ASSTGYEQY
.,TRBV29-1,.,SVKRETQY
.,TRBV9,TRBD1,ASSATGDTEAF
.,TRBV5-1,TRBD2,ASSLGSGGSNEQY
.,TRBV19,TRBD2,ASTTTGGGYTGELF
.,TRBV7-2,.,ASSPNPRDNQETQY
.,TRBV30,TRBD2,AWSAAGVWADEQF
.,TRBV7-6,TRBD1,ASSPGTGSFSGNTIY
.,TRBV6-1,.,AYSTNSYNEQF
.,TRBV30,.,AWSVQQQETQY
.,TRBV27,.,ASSLLGGTERREETQY
.,TRBV29-1,.,SARMGAETQY
.,TRBV5-1,.,ASSFTPRAEAF
.,TRBV29-1,.,SATIAGQLLKQY
.,TRBV9,.,ASSVAVTGFGRDTQY
.,TRBV6-1,.,ASTPRGSDTQY
.,TRBV6-5,.,ASTDGANYGYT
.,TRBV5-4,TRBD1,ASSPGTGVEKLF
.,TRBV11-2,TRBD2,ASSLGPGGTGELF
few,TRBV2,TRBD1,ASSVGTGKQPQH
once,TRBV4-1,TRBD1,ASSKQTGGAPYGYT
.,TRBV28,.,ASSSGTPNEAF
.,TRBV2,TRBD1,ASSADRDSSYNEQF
.,TRBV18,.,ASSPSQGDTEAF
.,TRBV5-4,.,ASSSQAEDTGELF
.,TRBV7-2,.,ASSPDSTGPYNEQF
.,TRBV7-8,TRBD1,ASSYRTGVGGEQY
.,TRBV7-9,TRBD2,ASGTSLQGKNIQY
.,TRBV20-1,.,SAAVRGEQY
.,TRBV18,TRBD2,ASSPGLAGGGGELF
.,TRBV4-1,.,ASSQGGNRETQY
.,TRBV19,TRBD1,ASSPTQGSGKNIQY
.,TRBV30,.,VWSPRWGVAGAQPQH
.,TRBV5-1,.,ASSLDQYQETQY
.,TRBV5-1,.,ASSWSGASTEAF
.,TRBV30,.,PWRPRGETQY